This TCR beta chain is drawn from a study of chemoradiotherapy in HPV16-positive cancers (dated by TCRdb to the early 2020s). Describing the broader study: Using functional T-cell assays on cells from a couple of HPV16-positive patients, the researchers defined candidate HPV-specific T-cell clones and common TCR motifs. The candidate HPV-specific TCRs and motifs were subsequently tracked in TCR repertoires obtained from roughly 85 patients with HPV-related cancers. The study asked whether T-cell immunity against the HPV oncoproteins E6 and E7 changes during chemoradiotherapy and whether it affects survival.

Note on this clone: No cognate antigen has been identified for it. There are no base qualities to consult, and no much larger clone falls within one base.

Repertoires were sampled multiple times during chemoradiotherapy, which allowed clonal expansion in the tumor microenvironment to be followed. Libraries were prepared through the immunoSEQ multiplex PCR assay. Not all clones reach the TCRdb copy of this immuneACCESS table, which keeps in-frame sequences only. Checked studies attribute under half of the gap to unresolved V genes and leave the rest unexplained. In this sample the table shows approximately 58,000 clones, roughly 90% of which occur a single time. The ten largest clones capture roughly 3.5% of the sample. Study-wide findings and limitations: Expansion of candidate HPV-specific clones and E7-related TCR motifs was observed in the tumor microenvironment during treatment, whereas no such expansion was observed for non-HPV-specific T cells. The functional definition of HPV-specific T cells came from only two HPV16-positive patients, and the survival association was reported for HPV16-positive patients. Among HPV16-positive patients, expansion of HPV-responsive T cells during chemoradiotherapy was associated with better recurrence-free survival.

The specimen comprised blood, sampled from a patient who underwent chemoradiotherapy. The TCR sequence derives from a human donor with HPV-associated anogenital cancer.

This receptor has the CDR3 CASSFGGSAIQYF. The base sequence is TGTGCCAGCAGCTTTGGGGGGTCCGCCATTCAGTACTTC. The chain was built from TRBV7-9 and TRBJ2-4, with TRBD2 as a weak D call on 6 bases. The CDR3 numbers 13 residues from cysteine through phenylalanine. Of all the DNA, just the CDR3 is kept, 39 bases in frame from base 1. V is pared back by 3 bases and J by 9 bases, with 12 bases lying between the germline termini. CDR1 SEHNR and CDR2 FQNEAQ are derived from the germline V gene (reference sequence).